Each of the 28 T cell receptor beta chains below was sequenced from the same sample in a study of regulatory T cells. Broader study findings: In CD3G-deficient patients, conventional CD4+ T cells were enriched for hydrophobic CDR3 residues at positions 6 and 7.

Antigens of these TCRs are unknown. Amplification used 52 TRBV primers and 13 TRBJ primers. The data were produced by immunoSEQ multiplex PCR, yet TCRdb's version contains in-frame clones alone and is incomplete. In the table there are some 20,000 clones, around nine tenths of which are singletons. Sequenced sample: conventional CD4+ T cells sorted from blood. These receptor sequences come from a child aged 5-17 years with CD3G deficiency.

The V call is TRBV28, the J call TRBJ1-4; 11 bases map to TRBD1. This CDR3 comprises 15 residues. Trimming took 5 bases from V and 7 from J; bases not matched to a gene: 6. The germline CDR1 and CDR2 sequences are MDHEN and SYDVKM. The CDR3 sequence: CASSGQGARGEKLFF. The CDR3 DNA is TGTGCCAGCAGTGGACAGGGGGCGCGGGGTGAAAAACTGTTTTTT.

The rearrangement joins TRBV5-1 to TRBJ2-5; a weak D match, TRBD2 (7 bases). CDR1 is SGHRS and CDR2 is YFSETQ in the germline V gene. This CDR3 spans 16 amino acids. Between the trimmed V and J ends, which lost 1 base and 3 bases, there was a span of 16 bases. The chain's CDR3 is CASSLRGGRWEETQYF. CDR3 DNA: TGCGCCAGCAGCTTGAGGGGGGGACGTTGGGAAGAGACCCAGTACTTC.

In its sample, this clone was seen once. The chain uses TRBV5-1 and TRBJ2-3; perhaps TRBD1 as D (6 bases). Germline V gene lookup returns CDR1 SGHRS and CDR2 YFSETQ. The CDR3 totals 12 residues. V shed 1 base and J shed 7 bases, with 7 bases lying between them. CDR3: CASSLWGHTQYF. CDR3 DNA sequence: TGCGCCAGCAGCTTGTGGGGGCATACGCAGTATTTT. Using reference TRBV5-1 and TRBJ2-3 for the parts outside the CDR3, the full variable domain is KAGVTQTPRYLIKTRGQQVTLSCSPISGHRSVSWYQQTPGQGLQFLFEYFSETQRNKGNFPGRFSGRQFSNSRSEMNVSTLELGDSALYLCASSLWGHTQYFGPGTRLTVL.

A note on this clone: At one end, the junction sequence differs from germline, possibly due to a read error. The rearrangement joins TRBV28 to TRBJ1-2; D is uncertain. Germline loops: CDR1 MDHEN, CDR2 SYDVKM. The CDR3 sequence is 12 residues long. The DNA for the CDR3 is TGTGCCAGCAGTCGGCCAGCTTCGAATGTGGACTTC. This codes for CASSRPASNVDF.

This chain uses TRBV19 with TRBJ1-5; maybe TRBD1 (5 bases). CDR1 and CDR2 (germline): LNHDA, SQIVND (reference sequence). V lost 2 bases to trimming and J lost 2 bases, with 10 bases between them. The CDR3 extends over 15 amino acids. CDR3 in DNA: TGTGCCAGTAGTATACGGACACAAGGCAATCAGCCCCAGCATTTT. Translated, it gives CASSIRTQGNQPQHF.

CDR3 DNA: TGCGCCAGCAGCTTGGTAGCGGGAGGGATCCCAGATACGCAGTATTTT. Its protein product is CASSLVAGGIPDTQYF. The rearrangement uses TRBV5-1 and TRBJ2-3; TRBD2 agrees at 11 bases. This CDR3 contains 16 residues. V was pared by 0 bases and J by 4 bases, with 4 bases of the junction left unmatched. In germline, CDR1 is SGHRS, CDR2 YFSETQ.

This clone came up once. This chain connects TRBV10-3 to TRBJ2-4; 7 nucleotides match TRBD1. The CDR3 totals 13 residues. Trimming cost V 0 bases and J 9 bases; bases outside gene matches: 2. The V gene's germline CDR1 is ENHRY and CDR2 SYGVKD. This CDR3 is CAISESGGGIQYF. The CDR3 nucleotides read TGTGCCATCAGTGAGTCAGGGGGCGGCATTCAGTACTTC.

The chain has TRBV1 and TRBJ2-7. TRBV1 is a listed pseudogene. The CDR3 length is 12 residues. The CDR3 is CTSRIGRSEQYF. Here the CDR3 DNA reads TGCACCAGCAGGATAGGCAGGAGCGAGCAGTACTTC.

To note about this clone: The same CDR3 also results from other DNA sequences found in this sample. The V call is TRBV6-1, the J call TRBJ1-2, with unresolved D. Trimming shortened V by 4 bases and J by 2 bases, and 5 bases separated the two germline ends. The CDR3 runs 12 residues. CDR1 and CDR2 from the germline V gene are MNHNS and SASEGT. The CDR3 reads CASSAENYGYTF. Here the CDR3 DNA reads TGTGCCAGCAGTGCAGAAAACTATGGCTACACCTTC.

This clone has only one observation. CDR3 amino acids: CASSITASGELFF. The CDR3 DNA is TGTGCCAGTAGTATTACGGCCTCCGGGGAGCTGTTTTTT. The gene calls are TRBV19 and TRBJ2-2; D not certain. Per germline, CDR1 LNHDA and CDR2 SQIVND (reference sequence). The CDR3 is 13 residues long. V shed 3 bases and J shed 6 bases, with 8 bases lying between them.

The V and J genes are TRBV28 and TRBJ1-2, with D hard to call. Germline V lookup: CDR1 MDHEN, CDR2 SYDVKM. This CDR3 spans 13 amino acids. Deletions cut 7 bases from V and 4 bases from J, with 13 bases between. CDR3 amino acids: CASTSRQIYGYTF. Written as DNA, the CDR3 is TGTGCCAGCACCTCCCGGCAGATCTATGGCTACACCTTC.

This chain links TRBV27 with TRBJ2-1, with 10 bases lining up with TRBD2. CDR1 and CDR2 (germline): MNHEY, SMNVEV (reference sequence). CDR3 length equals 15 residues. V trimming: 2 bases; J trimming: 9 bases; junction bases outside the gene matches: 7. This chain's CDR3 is CASSLKASGSSEQFF. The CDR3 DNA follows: TGTGCCAGCAGTTTAAAGGCTAGCGGGAGTAGTGAGCAGTTCTTC.

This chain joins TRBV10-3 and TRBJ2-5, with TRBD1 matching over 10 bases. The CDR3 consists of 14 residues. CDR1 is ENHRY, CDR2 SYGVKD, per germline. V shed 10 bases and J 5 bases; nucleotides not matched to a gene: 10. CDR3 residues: CATRRDRGGETQYF. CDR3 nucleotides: TGTGCCACACGCCGGGACAGGGGCGGGGAGACCCAGTACTTC.

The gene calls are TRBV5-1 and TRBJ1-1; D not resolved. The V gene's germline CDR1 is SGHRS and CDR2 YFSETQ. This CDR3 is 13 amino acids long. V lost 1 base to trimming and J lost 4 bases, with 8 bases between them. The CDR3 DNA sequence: TGCGCCAGCAGCTTGTTGGGCAGCACTGAAGCTTTCTTT. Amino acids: CASSLLGSTEAFF.

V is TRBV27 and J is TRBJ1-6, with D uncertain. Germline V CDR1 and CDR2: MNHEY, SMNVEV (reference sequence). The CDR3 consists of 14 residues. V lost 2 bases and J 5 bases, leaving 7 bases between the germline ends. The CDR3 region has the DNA TGTGCCAGCAGTTTAGGCTCTAATAATTCACCCCTCCACTTT. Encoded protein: CASSLGSNNSPLHF.

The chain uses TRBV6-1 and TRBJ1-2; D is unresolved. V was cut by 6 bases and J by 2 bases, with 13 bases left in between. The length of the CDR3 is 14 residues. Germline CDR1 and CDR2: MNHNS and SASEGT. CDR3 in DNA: TGTGCCAGCAGGGAATATGGGATGAACTATGGCTACACCTTC. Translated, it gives CASREYGMNYGYTF.

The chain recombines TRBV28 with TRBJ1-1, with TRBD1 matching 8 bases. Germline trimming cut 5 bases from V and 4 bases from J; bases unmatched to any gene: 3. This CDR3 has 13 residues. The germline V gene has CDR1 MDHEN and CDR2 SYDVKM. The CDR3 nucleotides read TGTGCCAGCAGTATTGGACAGGGCACTGAAGCTTTCTTT. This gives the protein CASSIGQGTEAFF. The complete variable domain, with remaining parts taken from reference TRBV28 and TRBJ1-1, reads DVKVTQSSRYLVKRTGEKVFLECVQDMDHENMFWYRQDPGLGLRLIYFSYDVKMKEKGDIPEGYSVSREKKERFSLILESASTNQTSMYLCASSIGQGTEAFFGQGTRLTVV.

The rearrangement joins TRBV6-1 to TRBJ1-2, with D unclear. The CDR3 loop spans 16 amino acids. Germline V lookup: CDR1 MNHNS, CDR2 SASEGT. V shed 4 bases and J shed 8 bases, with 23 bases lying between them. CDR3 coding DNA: TGTGCCAGCAGTGCCCCGGCCCCTTGGCAAGGCGGGGGCTACACCTTC. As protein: CASSAPAPWQGGGYTF.

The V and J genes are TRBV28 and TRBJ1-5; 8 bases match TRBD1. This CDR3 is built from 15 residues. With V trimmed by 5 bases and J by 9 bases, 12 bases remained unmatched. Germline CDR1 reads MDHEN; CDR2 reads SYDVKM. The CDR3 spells CASSLSGTGPRPQHF. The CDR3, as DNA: TGTGCCAGCAGTCTCTCGGGGACAGGCCCTCGGCCCCAGCATTTT. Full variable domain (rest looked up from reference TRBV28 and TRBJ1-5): DVKVTQSSRYLVKRTGEKVFLECVQDMDHENMFWYRQDPGLGLRLIYFSYDVKMKEKGDIPEGYSVSREKKERFSLILESASTNQTSMYLCASSLSGTGPRPQHFGDGTRLSIL.

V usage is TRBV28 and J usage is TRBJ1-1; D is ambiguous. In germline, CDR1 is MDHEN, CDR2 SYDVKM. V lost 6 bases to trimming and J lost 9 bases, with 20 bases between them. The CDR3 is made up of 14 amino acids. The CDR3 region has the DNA TGTGCCAGCAGCATAAAAGGGTGGGCAAGGAAAGCTTTCTTT. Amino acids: CASSIKGWARKAFF.

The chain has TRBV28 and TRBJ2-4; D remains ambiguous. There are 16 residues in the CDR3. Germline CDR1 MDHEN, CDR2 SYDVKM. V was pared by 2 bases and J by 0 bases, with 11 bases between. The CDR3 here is CASSLRPPSAKNIQYF. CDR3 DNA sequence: TGTGCCAGCAGTTTAAGGCCACCCTCAGCCAAAAACATTCAGTACTTC.

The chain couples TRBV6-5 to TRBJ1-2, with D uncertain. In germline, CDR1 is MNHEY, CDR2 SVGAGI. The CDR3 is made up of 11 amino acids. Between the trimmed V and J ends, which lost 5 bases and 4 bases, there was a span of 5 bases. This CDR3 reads CASSRAYGYTF. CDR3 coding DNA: TGTGCCAGCAGTCGGGCCTATGGCTACACCTTC.

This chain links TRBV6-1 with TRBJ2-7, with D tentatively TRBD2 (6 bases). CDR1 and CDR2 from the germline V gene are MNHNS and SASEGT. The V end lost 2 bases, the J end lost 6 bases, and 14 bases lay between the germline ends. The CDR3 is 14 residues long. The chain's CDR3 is CASSELTRSGEQYF. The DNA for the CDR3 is TGTGCCAGCAGTGAACTGACTAGATCTGGCGAGCAGTACTTC.

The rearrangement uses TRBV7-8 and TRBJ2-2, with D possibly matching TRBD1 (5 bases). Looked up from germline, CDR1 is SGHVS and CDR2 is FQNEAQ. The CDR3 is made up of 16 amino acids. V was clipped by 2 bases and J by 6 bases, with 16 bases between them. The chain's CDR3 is CASSLSGGALAGELFF. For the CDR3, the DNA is TGTGCCAGCAGCTTATCTGGTGGGGCTTTGGCCGGGGAGCTGTTTTTT.

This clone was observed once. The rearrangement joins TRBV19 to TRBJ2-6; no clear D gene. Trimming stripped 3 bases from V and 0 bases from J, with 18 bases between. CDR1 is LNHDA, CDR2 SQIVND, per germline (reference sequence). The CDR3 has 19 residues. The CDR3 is CASSMVGLNRFSGANVLTF. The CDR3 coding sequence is TGTGCCAGTAGTATGGTGGGTCTAAACCGCTTCTCTGGGGCCAACGTCCTGACTTTC.

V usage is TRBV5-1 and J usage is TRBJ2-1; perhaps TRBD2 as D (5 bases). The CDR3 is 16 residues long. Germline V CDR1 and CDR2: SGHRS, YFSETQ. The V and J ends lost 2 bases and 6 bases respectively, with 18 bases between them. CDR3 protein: CASSLEGVPSGNEQFF. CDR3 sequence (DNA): TGCGCCAGCAGCTTAGAGGGAGTGCCCTCGGGCAATGAGCAGTTCTTC.

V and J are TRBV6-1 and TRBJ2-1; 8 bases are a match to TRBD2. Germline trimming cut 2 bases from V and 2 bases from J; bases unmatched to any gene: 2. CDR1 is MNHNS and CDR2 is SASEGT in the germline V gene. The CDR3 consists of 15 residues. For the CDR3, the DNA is TGTGCCAGCAGTGAACCGGGAGGGCCCTACAATGAGCAGTTCTTC. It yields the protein CASSEPGGPYNEQFF.

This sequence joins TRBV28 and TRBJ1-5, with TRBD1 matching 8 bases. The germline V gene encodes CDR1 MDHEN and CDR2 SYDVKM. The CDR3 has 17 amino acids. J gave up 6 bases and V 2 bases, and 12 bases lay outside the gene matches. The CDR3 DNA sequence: TGTGCCAGCAGTTTACCACGACAGGGGCTGAGGAGTCAGCCCCAGCATTTT. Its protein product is CASSLPRQGLRSQPQHF.